The 22 T cell receptor beta chains below were found in one sample sequenced in a study of neoadjuvant nivolumab and ipilimumab in lung cancer. Generated by immunoSEQ multiplex PCR, the TCRdb table keeps only in-frame clones and is missing some. The data contain over 5,500 clones, 70% to 80% of them singletons. The source was tumor tissue, collected after neoadjuvant nivolumab, alone or with ipilimumab, at or shortly before surgery. Receptors originate from an adult with non-small cell lung cancer.

The rearrangement links TRBV11-2 to TRBJ1-1, with D possibly TRBD1 on 6 matching bases. With 2 bases removed from V and 4 bases from J, the gap between germline ends came to 8 bases. This CDR3 contains 13 residues. Looked up from germline, CDR1 is SGHAT and CDR2 is FQNNGV. The CDR3 DNA sequence: TGTGCCAGCAGCTTACAGGGGATCACTGAAGCTTTCTTT. Its translation is CASSLQGITEAFF. Combining the CDR3 with reference TRBV11-2 and TRBJ1-1 gives the whole variable domain EAGVAQSPRYKIIEKRQSVAFWCNPISGHATLYWYQQILGQGPKLLIQFQNNGVVDDSQLPKDRFSAERLKGVDSTLKIQPAKLEDSAVYLCASSLQGITEAFFGQGTRLTVV.

The rearrangement uses TRBV7-9 and TRBJ2-7, with a tentative D call TRBD1 (5 bases). The CDR3 spans 12 residues. V was trimmed by 3 bases and J by 5 bases, leaving 8 bases between them. CDR1 is SEHNR, CDR2 FQNEAQ, per germline (reference sequence). CDR3 loop: CASSFSTDEQYF. The DNA for the CDR3 is TGTGCCAGCAGCTTTTCGACAGACGAGCAGTACTTC.

Only a few counts were recorded for this clone. This chain links TRBV29-1 with TRBJ1-1; D uncertain. The CDR3 contains 12 residues. V was clipped by 3 bases and J by 4 bases, with 9 bases between them. Germline V gene sequence: CDR1 SQVTM, CDR2 ANQGSEA. The CDR3: CSVDRVSTEAFF. The CDR3 DNA is TGCAGCGTTGATCGGGTCAGCACTGAAGCTTTCTTT.

The chain is built from TRBV2 and TRBJ1-4; D gene unclear. Trimming removed 7 bases at V and 2 bases at J, with 11 bases between. CDR1 and CDR2 from the germline V gene are SNHLY and FYNNEI. The CDR3 covers 14 residues. The CDR3 DNA reads as TGTGCCAGCACCGGTGTGGGCACTAATGAAAAACTGTTTTTT. Protein: CASTGVGTNEKLFF. Combining the CDR3 with reference TRBV2 and TRBJ1-4 gives the whole variable domain EPEVTQTPSHQVTQMGQEVILRCVPISNHLYFYWYRQILGQKVEFLVSFYNNEISEKSEIFDDQFSVERPDGSNFTLKIRSTKLEDSAMYFCASTGVGTNEKLFFGSGTQLSVL.

The chain carries TRBV11-2 and TRBJ1-3, with 10 bases identical to TRBD1. Germline V gene lookup returns CDR1 SGHAT and CDR2 FQNNGV. This CDR3 is built from 18 residues. V was clipped by 5 bases and J by 0 bases; unmatched bases: 10. CDR3 amino acids: CASSRLGTGVLSGNTIYF. CDR3 in DNA: TGTGCCAGCAGCCGTCTAGGGACAGGGGTCCTCTCTGGAAACACCATATATTTT.

The CDR3 nucleotides are TGTGCCAGCAGCTTGGCCCGGGGCTCCTACGAGCAGTACTTC. Translation: CASSLARGSYEQYF. The V and J genes are TRBV5-4 and TRBJ2-7, with D possibly being TRBD2 (5 bases). This CDR3 has 14 amino acids. V was shortened by 0 bases and J by 0 bases, with 7 bases between the two germline ends. The V gene's germline CDR1 is SGHNT and CDR2 YYREEE (reference sequence).

This clone has just a few counts. This sequence joins TRBV7-8 and TRBJ1-2; D uncertain. This CDR3 has 13 amino acids. In germline, CDR1 is SGHVS, CDR2 FQNEAQ. V was cut by 1 base and J by 8 bases, with 11 bases left in between. The CDR3 DNA reads as TGTGCCAGCAGCTTAGGCCCCTTAAACGGCTACACCTTC. This translates into CASSLGPLNGYTF.

This chain uses TRBV18 with TRBJ1-3; D gene ambiguous. The CDR3 contains 16 residues. Trimming removed 2 bases from V and 0 bases from J, with 11 bases in between. The germline V gene has CDR1 KGHSH and CDR2 LQKENI. The CDR3 bases are TGTGCCAGCTCACCATCCCGGACGAGCTCTGGAAACACCATATATTTT. Translating gives CASSPSRTSSGNTIYF.

This clone was observed a single time. The chain couples TRBV5-1 to TRBJ2-3, with 8 bases matching TRBD2. Germline CDR1 reads SGHRS; CDR2 reads YFSETQ. CDR3 length: 15 residues. J lost 3 bases, V lost 4 bases, and 7 bases had no gene match. The CDR3 loop is CASSPWTSTTDTQYF. CDR3 coding DNA: TGCGCCAGCAGCCCATGGACTAGCACTACAGATACGCAGTATTTT. Full variable domain (rest looked up from reference TRBV5-1 and TRBJ2-3): KAGVTQTPRYLIKTRGQQVTLSCSPISGHRSVSWYQQTPGQGLQFLFEYFSETQRNKGNFPGRFSGRQFSNSRSEMNVSTLELGDSALYLCASSPWTSTTDTQYFGPGTRLTVL.

The genes are TRBV29-1 and TRBJ2-7; 11 bases are shared with TRBD2. V lost 7 bases to trimming and J lost 6 bases; unmatched junction nucleotides: 5. From germline, CDR1 is SQVTM and CDR2 ANQGSEA. The CDR3 spans 12 residues. The CDR3 spells CSGWTSGREQYF. The CDR3 DNA reads TGCAGCGGATGGACTAGCGGGCGCGAGCAGTACTTC.

This chain uses TRBV9 with TRBJ2-5; D is uncertain. Trimming took off 4 bases at V and 5 bases at J, with 15 bases between the two ends. CDR1 SGDLS and CDR2 YYNGEE come from the germline V gene. This CDR3 region has 14 residues. The CDR3 reads CASSPTVGEETQYF. The CDR3, as DNA: TGTGCCAGCAGCCCAACCGTTGGAGAGGAGACCCAGTACTTC.

V usage is TRBV5-1 and J usage is TRBJ1-1; the D gene is possibly TRBD1 (6 bases). The CDR3 extends over 14 amino acids. V lost 3 bases and J 1 base, leaving 10 bases between the germline ends. Germline loops: CDR1 SGHRS, CDR2 YFSETQ. The CDR3 loop is CASSYTTGNTEAFF. CDR3 bases: TGCGCCAGCAGCTATACGACAGGGAACACTGAAGCTTTCTTT. Using reference TRBV5-1 and TRBJ1-1 for the parts outside the CDR3, the full variable domain is KAGVTQTPRYLIKTRGQQVTLSCSPISGHRSVSWYQQTPGQGLQFLFEYFSETQRNKGNFPGRFSGRQFSNSRSEMNVSTLELGDSALYLCASSYTTGNTEAFFGQGTRLTVV.

The CDR3 here is CASSVRQALNTEAFF. The CDR3 DNA reads TGTGCCAGCAGCGTCCGACAGGCATTGAACACTGAAGCTTTCTTT. This rearrangement joins TRBV5-6 to TRBJ1-1, with D possibly matching TRBD1 (6 bases). V was cut by 4 bases and J by 0 bases, with 13 bases left in between. Germline V gene data show CDR1 as SGHDT and CDR2 as YYEEEE. CDR3 size: 15 residues.

The chain carries TRBV7-2 and TRBJ2-1; 7 nucleotides align to TRBD1. Germline V gene data show CDR1 as SGHTA and CDR2 as FQGNSA. The ends lost 5 bases at V and 6 bases at J; junction bases unmatched: 4. The CDR3 loop spans 13 amino acids. The DNA of the CDR3 is TGTGCCAGCAGCCAGGACAGGTCCAATGAGCAGTTCTTC. This gives the protein CASSQDRSNEQFF.

This clone was observed a few times. The chain couples TRBV19 to TRBJ1-5; maybe TRBD1 (6 bases). With 10 bases removed from V and 6 bases from J, the gap between germline ends came to 22 bases. The length of the CDR3 is 15 residues. Germline lookup yields CDR1 LNHDA and CDR2 SQIVND (reference sequence). CDR3 loop: CATTQIGGQGQPQHF. In nucleotides, the CDR3 is TGTGCCACCACGCAAATCGGGGGGCAGGGTCAGCCCCAGCATTTT.

The CDR3 DNA follows: TGTGCCAGCAGTTTCTCCGGGCCGAACACTGAAGCTTTCTTT. It codes for CASSFSGPNTEAFF. J is TRBJ1-1 and V is TRBV28; D is uncertain. The CDR3 runs 14 residues. The germline V gene encodes CDR1 MDHEN and CDR2 SYDVKM. The ends were cut back, 3 bases at V and 1 base at J, with 9 bases in the middle.

The chain joins TRBV28 to TRBJ1-3; weak D call: TRBD1 (6 bases). CDR1 is MDHEN and CDR2 is SYDVKM in the germline V gene. The CDR3 has 15 amino acids. Trimming pared 8 bases from V and 0 bases from J, leaving 14 bases between. CDR3 nucleotide sequence: TGTGCCAGCCGTCGGACAGTTGACTCTGGAAACACCATATATTTT. Amino acids: CASRRTVDSGNTIYF.

This clone showed up just once. This rearrangement joins TRBV11-2 to TRBJ2-7; 9 bases are shared with TRBD1. Germline V CDR1 and CDR2: SGHAT, FQNNGV. Germline trimming cut 1 base from V and 3 bases from J; bases unmatched to any gene: 4. This CDR3 is built from 15 residues. CDR3 residues: CASSLGGTGIYEQYF. As DNA, the CDR3 is TGTGCCAGCAGCTTAGGAGGGACAGGGATCTACGAGCAGTACTTC.

This rearrangement joins TRBV7-9 to TRBJ2-5; 11 bases are a match to TRBD2. The CDR3 totals 17 residues. CDR1 is SEHNR and CDR2 is FQNEAQ in the germline V gene (reference sequence). J gave up 5 bases and V 2 bases, and 10 bases lay outside the gene matches. The chain's CDR3 is CASSLIRSGRAGETQYF. CDR3 DNA: TGTGCCAGCAGCTTAATCCGTAGCGGGAGGGCCGGGGAGACCCAGTACTTC.

This chain connects TRBV5-1 to TRBJ1-6; no reliable D call. V lost 0 bases and J lost 7, with 14 bases in between. CDR3 length equals 16 residues. Germline CDR1 and CDR2: SGHRS and YFSETQ. This chain's CDR3 is CASSLAGRGKNSPLHF. In DNA form, the CDR3 reads TGCGCCAGCAGCTTGGCCGGGCGGGGTAAGAATTCACCCCTCCACTTT. Drawing the rest from reference TRBV5-1 and TRBJ1-6, the complete variable domain is KAGVTQTPRYLIKTRGQQVTLSCSPISGHRSVSWYQQTPGQGLQFLFEYFSETQRNKGNFPGRFSGRQFSNSRSEMNVSTLELGDSALYLCASSLAGRGKNSPLHFGNGTRLTVT.

This CDR3 reads CASSPDRAGGYTF. The CDR3 DNA reads as TGCGCCAGCAGCCCGGACAGGGCGGGTGGCTACACCTTC. The chain is built from TRBV5-1 and TRBJ1-2, with 8 nucleotides matching TRBD1. Unmatched junction bases numbered 6, after V lost 4 bases and J lost 7 bases. The CDR3 spans 13 residues. Looked up from germline, CDR1 is SGHRS and CDR2 is YFSETQ.

The chain uses TRBV6-1 and TRBJ2-7, with 8 bases aligning to TRBD2. Germline assignment: CDR1 MNHNS and CDR2 SASEGT. The CDR3 runs to 13 residues. V lost 6 bases to trimming and J lost 5 bases; unmatched junction nucleotides: 6. The CDR3 DNA reads as TGTGCCAGCAGCCTTAGCGGGAAACACGAGCAGTACTTC. Residues: CASSLSGKHEQYF.